A selection of T cell receptor beta chains follows, all from one sample in a study of OX40 agonist ivuxolimab in advanced cancers. Profiled with immunoSEQ multiplex PCR; TCRdb holds only in-frame clones, not every one. Among tens of thousands of clones listed, 89% were seen once. The specimen was CD4+ or CD8+ T cells sorted from blood, collected in a trial of the OX40 agonist ivuxolimab. These receptors came from an adult with an advanced solid tumor such as melanoma, head and neck, liver or kidney cancer. Both conserved end residues are part of each CDR3. D genes are given only for firm matches. A clone size is listed for some rows: how often the clone was seen (once, few, many), or a class if it is expanded.

>TRBJ1-5|TRBV5-4|-|-
CASSLDSLSRPQHF
TGTGCCAGCAGCTTGGATAGCTTGAGTCGGCCCCAGCATTTT
>TRBJ2-2|TRBV27|TRBD1|-
CASSPPGTGGKTGELFF
TGTGCCAGCAGTCCCCCCGGGACAGGGGGAAAAACCGGGGAGCTGTTTTTT
>TRBJ2-1|TRBV2|-|-
CASSILLGGLASSYNEQFF
TGTGCCAGCAGCATCTTATTGGGCGGGTTGGCGAGCTCCTACAATGAGCAGTTCTTC
>TRBJ2-7|TRBV19|-|-
CASSIFGSSYEQYF
TGTGCCAGTAGTATATTTGGAAGCTCCTACGAGCAGTACTTC
>TRBJ1-1|TRBV6-5|TRBD1|-
CASSSGTASNTEAFF
TGTGCCAGCAGTTCGGGGACAGCGTCGAACACTGAAGCTTTCTTT
>TRBJ2-7|TRBV27|TRBD1|-
CASSLRTGFYEQYF
TGTGCCAGCAGTTTACGGACAGGGTTCTACGAGCAGTACTTC
>TRBJ1-2|TRBV5-1|-|-
CASRVRTAQAYGYTF
TGCGCCAGCAGGGTTCGGACAGCGCAAGCCTATGGCTACACCTTC
>TRBJ2-5|TRBV7-9|TRBD2|-
CASSFAGVETQYF
TGTGCCAGCAGCTTTGCGGGAGTTGAGACCCAGTACTTC
>TRBJ2-7|TRBV28|-|-
CASRPRRGTYEQYF
TGTGCCAGCCGTCCCAGAAGAGGGACTTACGAGCAGTACTTC
>TRBJ1-4|TRBV18|-|once
CASSPRRGGSNEKLFF
TGTGCCAGCTCACCCAGGAGAGGGGGTTCTAATGAAAAACTGTTTTTT
>TRBJ2-5|TRBV5-1|TRBD1|-
CASEPGTGPQETQYF
TGCGCCTCGGAGCCGGGGACAGGGCCCCAAGAGACCCAGTACTTC
>TRBJ2-5|TRBV6-5|-|-
CASSYRIGGSQYF
TGTGCCAGCAGTTACAGGATAGGGGGATCCCAGTACTTC
>TRBJ2-5|TRBV11-3|TRBD1|-
CASSLRGTGVGQETQYF
TGTGCCAGCAGCTTAAGAGGGACAGGGGTAGGGCAAGAGACCCAGTACTTC
>TRBJ2-7|TRBV7-2|-|-
CASSPRDFPYEQYF
TGTGCCAGCAGCCCTAGGGACTTCCCCTACGAGCAGTACTTC
>TRBJ2-4|TRBV7-9|TRBD2|-
CASSSRTSGDINIQYF
TGTGCCAGCAGCTCCCGGACTAGCGGGGACATAAACATTCAGTACTTC
>TRBJ1-2|TRBV5-1|-|few
CASSPPESYGYTF
TGCGCCAGCAGCCCCCCCGAATCCTATGGCTACACCTTC
>TRBJ2-2|TRBV9|-|-
CASRLGNTGELFF
TGTGCCAGCAGATTAGGGAACACCGGGGAGCTGTTTTTT
>TRBJ2-1|TRBV7-8|TRBD2|-
CASSKAGGSGSYNEQFF
TGTGCCAGCAGCAAAGCGGGAGGATCGGGCTCCTACAATGAGCAGTTCTTC
>TRBJ1-5|TRBV5-3|-|-
CARSLSSGAGNQPQHF
TGTGCCAGAAGCTTGAGTTCGGGGGCCGGCAATCAGCCCCAGCATTTT
>TRBJ2-1|TRBV19|TRBD2|-
CASSVGLAGGHEQFF
TGTGCCAGTAGTGTGGGACTAGCGGGAGGTCATGAGCAGTTCTTC
>TRBJ2-1|TRBV5-1|TRBD2|-
CASSLGTSGSRNEQFF
TGCGCCAGCAGCCTGGGGACTAGCGGGAGTAGAAATGAGCAGTTCTTC
>TRBJ2-5|TRBV6-6|TRBD2|once
CASSPGTSGTESPQYF
TGTGCCAGCAGCCCCGGGACTAGCGGGACCGAGAGCCCCCAGTACTTC
>TRBJ2-2|TRBV7-9|TRBD2|-
CASSPRTSGSLTGELFF
TGTGCCAGCAGCCCCCGGACTAGCGGGAGTCTGACCGGGGAGCTGTTTTTT
>TRBJ2-1|TRBV6-1|-|-
CASRLSYNEQFF
TGTGCCAGCAGGCTATCCTACAATGAGCAGTTCTTC
>TRBJ1-2|TRBV30|TRBD1|-
CAWSKGQGINYGYTF
TGTGCCTGGAGTAAGGGACAGGGGATTAACTATGGCTACACCTTC
>TRBJ2-5|TRBV27|-|-
CASRLNQETQYF
TGTGCCAGCAGGTTAAACCAAGAGACCCAGTACTTC
>TRBJ1-2|TRBV30|-|-
CAWSVFGIINYGYTF
TGTGCCTGGAGTGTATTCGGAATTATTAACTATGGCTACACCTTC
>TRBJ2-1|TRBV11-2|-|-
CASSSYSRLSSYNEQFF
TGTGCCAGCAGCTCATACTCTAGGCTCAGCTCCTACAATGAGCAGTTCTTC
>TRBJ2-7|TRBV11-3|TRBD2|-
CASSLWSSGLYEQYF
TGTGCCAGCAGCTTATGGTCTAGCGGCTTGTACGAGCAGTACTTC
>TRBJ2-5|TRBV25-1|TRBD1|-
CASSDSYRDRQETQYF
TGTGCCAGCAGTGACAGCTACCGGGACAGACAAGAGACCCAGTACTTC
>TRBJ2-5|TRBV15|TRBD1|-
CATSTSGGKETQYF
TGTGCCACCAGCACGTCAGGGGGAAAAGAGACCCAGTACTTC
>TRBJ1-2|TRBV15|-|-
CATSRTGRGPNYGYTF
TGTGCCACCAGCAGAACCGGTCGGGGGCCGAACTATGGCTACACCTTC
>TRBJ1-1|TRBV15|TRBD1|-
CATRRMGQENTEAFF
TGTGCCACCAGAAGAATGGGACAGGAGAACACTGAAGCTTTCTTT
>TRBJ1-4|TRBV19|-|-
CASSIRGEVEKLFF
TGTGCCAGTAGTATCCGGGGGGAGGTTGAAAAACTGTTTTTT
>TRBJ1-4|TRBV27|-|-
CASSFIGATNEKLFF
TGTGCCAGCAGTTTTATAGGGGCAACTAATGAAAAACTGTTTTTT
>TRBJ2-3|TRBV11-3|TRBD2|-
CASSFSGLASTDTQYF
TGTGCCAGCAGCTTTTCGGGACTAGCGTCTACAGATACGCAGTATTTT
>TRBJ2-2|TRBV5-1|-|-
CASSLAGTGELFF
TGTGCCAGCAGCTTGGCGGGGACCGGGGAGCTGTTTTTT